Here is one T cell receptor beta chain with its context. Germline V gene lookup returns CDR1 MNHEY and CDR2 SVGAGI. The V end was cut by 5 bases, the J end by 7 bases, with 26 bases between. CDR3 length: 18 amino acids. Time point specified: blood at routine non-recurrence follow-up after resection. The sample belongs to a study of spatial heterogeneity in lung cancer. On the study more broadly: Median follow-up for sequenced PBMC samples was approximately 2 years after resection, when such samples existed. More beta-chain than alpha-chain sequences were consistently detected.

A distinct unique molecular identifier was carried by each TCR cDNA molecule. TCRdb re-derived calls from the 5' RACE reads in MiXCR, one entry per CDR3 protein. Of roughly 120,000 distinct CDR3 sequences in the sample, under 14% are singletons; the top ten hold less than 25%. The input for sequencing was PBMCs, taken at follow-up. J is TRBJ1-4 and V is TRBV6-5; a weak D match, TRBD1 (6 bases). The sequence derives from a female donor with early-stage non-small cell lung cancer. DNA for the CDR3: TGTGCCAGCAGTCAAAGAGACCGGACAGTTTTCCATTCTGAAAAACTGTTTTTT. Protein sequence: CASSQRDRTVFHSEKLFF.